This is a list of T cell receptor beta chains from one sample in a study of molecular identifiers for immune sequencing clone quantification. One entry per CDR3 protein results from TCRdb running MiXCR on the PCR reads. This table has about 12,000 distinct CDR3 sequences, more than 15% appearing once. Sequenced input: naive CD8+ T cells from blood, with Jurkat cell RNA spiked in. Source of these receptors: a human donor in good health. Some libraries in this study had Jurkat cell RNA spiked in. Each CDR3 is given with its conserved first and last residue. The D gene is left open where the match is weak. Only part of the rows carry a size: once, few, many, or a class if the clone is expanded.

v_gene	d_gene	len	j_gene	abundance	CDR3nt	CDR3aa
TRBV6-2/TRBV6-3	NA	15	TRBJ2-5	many	TGTGCCAGCAGTTACTCGACATGGCCCCTAGAGACCCAGTACTTC	CASSYSTWPLETQYF
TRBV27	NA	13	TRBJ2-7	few	TGTGCCAGCAGTTCGTACCCCTCCTACGAGCAGTACTTC	CASSSYPSYEQYF
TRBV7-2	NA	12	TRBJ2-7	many	TGTGCCAGCACCTACAGGGTTGACGAGCAGTACTTC	CASTYRVDEQYF
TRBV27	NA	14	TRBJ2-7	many	TGTGCCAGCAGCCATACGATGACAGGTCCCGAGCAGTACTTC	CASSHTMTGPEQYF
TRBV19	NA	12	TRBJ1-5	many	TGTGCCAGTTCGGACAGCTATCAGCCCCAGCATTTT	CASSDSYQPQHF
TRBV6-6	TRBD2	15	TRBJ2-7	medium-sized	TGTGCCAGCAGTTTAGCGGGCCAACTGTCCTACGAGCAGTACTTC	CASSLAGQLSYEQYF
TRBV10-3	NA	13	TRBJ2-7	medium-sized	TGTGCCATCAGTGAGTCAAGGTTCCACGAGCAGTACTTC	CAISESRFHEQYF
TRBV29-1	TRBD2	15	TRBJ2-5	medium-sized	TGCAGCGTTGAAGTTAGCGGGGGACTTCAAGAGACCCAGTACTTC	CSVEVSGGLQETQYF
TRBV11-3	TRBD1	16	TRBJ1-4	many	TGTGCCAGCAGCATCCCATCCGGGACAGCTAATGAAAAACTGTTTTTT	CASSIPSGTANEKLFF
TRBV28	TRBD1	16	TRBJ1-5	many	TGTGCCAGCAGCCTCATCGGGACAGGGGAAAATCAGCCCCAGCATTTT	CASSLIGTGENQPQHF
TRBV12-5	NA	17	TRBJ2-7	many	TGTGCTAGTGGTTTTCAACCCTCCCCAGAGTATTTCTACGAGCAGTACTTC	CASGFQPSPEYFYEQYF
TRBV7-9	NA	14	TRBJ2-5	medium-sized	TGTGCCAGCAGCTTACAAATACCACAAGAGACCCAGTACTTC	CASSLQIPQETQYF
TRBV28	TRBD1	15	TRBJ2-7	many	TGTGCCAGCAGGTCTGACAGGGCGAGCTCCTACGAGCAGTACTTC	CASRSDRASSYEQYF
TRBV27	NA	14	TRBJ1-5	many	TGTGCCAGCAGTAGAAAAGGGCATGGTCAGCCCCAGCATTTT	CASSRKGHGQPQHF
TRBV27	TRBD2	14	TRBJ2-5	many	TGTGCCAGCCAGGGTTCTAGCGGGAGCGAGACCCAGTACTTC	CASQGSSGSETQYF
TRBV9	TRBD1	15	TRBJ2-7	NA	TGTACCAGCAGCGGGCCGGACAGGGGTTCCTACGAGCAGTACTTC	CTSSGPDRGSYEQYF
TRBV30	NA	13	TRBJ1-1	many	TGTGCCTGGAGATTCCGGACAGCCGACGAAGCTTTCTTT	CAWRFRTADEAFF
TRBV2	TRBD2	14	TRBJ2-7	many	TGTGCCAGCAGCATTAGCGGGGACATGTACGAGCAGTACTTC	CASSISGDMYEQYF
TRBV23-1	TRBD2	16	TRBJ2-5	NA	TGCGCCAGCAGTCAGTCTGGGGGACTAGCGAAAGAGACCCAGTACTTC	CASSQSGGLAKETQYF
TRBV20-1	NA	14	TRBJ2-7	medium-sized	TGCAGTGCTAGAGACGCGGGAACCTCCTACGAGCAGTACTTC	CSARDAGTSYEQYF
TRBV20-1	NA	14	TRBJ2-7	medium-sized	TGCAGTGCTAGGGAAGGGACGAAACCCTACGAGCAGTACTTC	CSAREGTKPYEQYF
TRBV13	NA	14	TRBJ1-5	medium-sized	TGTGCCAGCAGCTTAGGTCGAAGCAATCAGCCCCAGCATTTT	CASSLGRSNQPQHF
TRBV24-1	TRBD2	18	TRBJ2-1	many	TGTGCCACCAGTGATGTAGCCGGGACTAGCGGAGCAAACAATGAGCAGTTCTTC	CATSDVAGTSGANNEQFF